This T cell receptor beta chain was identified during a study of T-cell reconstitution after alpha-beta-depleted transplantation in children. General study findings and limits: When one year had passed after transplant, most T-cell counts and diversity came from newly produced T cells. Expanded graft clones, several hundred of them, were reportedly the source of alpha-beta T cells about two months after transplant.

In regard to this clonotype: The antigen remains undetermined.

Unique molecular identifiers were incorporated when the TCRbeta library was constructed. TCRdb ran MiXCR on the PCR reads and lists one entry per CDR3 protein. The sample records hundreds of thousands of distinct CDR3 sequences, roughly 13% being singletons. The CDR3 totals 18 residues. CDR1 is LNHDA and CDR2 is SQIVND in the germline V gene (reference sequence). Trimming took 4 bases from V and 2 from J, leaving 18 bases between them. V gene TRBV19 combines with J gene TRBJ2-6, with a tentative D call TRBD2 (5 bases). The origin of this receptor is a male patient younger than 18 who had a stem cell transplant for acute myeloid leukemia, so the T cells may come from the graft donor. The source was PBMCs, mostly from graft donor cells, collected 360 days after TCRalphabeta/CD19-depleted stem cell transplant. CDR3: CASSSKRTRGTGANVLTF. Here the CDR3 DNA reads TGTGCCAGTAGTAGTAAGAGGACTCGGGGTACTGGGGCCAACGTCCTGACTTTC.